What follows describes a single T cell receptor (beta chain). Its antigen is unknown. A much larger clone lies a single base off, so this may be a read error. The V segment lost 5 bases and the J segment 1 base; nucleotides outside the gene matches: 8. The CDR3 has 15 amino acids. Germline V gives CDR1 SGHTA, CDR2 FQGNSA. TCRdb fed the 5' RACE reads into MiXCR, producing one record per CDR3 protein. The sample has roughly 38,000 distinct CDR3 sequences, under 20% seen once; the top ten hold 2.5% to 3%. The study, taken as a whole, reports: The larger-cohort validation was restricted to a single TCR beta V-J rearrangement rather than whole repertoires. Tumor memory CD4+ T cell TCR gene usage clustered with blood and lymph node memory CD4+ cells and lymph node naive CD4+ cells.

This receptor was identified in a female donor with breast cancer. Source material: naive CD4+ T cells sorted from a lymph node. Specified subset: naive CD4+ T cells, CD4+CD45RA+CD25-. The chain links TRBV7-2 to TRBJ2-7; 7 nucleotides match TRBD1. CDR3 sequence: CASSQTGQTSYEQYF. DNA for the CDR3: TGTGCCAGCAGCCAAACGGGACAGACTTCCTACGAGCAGTACTTC.